This T cell receptor beta chain was captured in a study of blood T cell repertoires in COVID-19. The wider study: PBMCs, B-cell-depleted T cells, or T cells were the source of the cDNA or gDNA that made up the material.

Methods used by the authors: Cell counts per sample came from amplifying reference gene primers. This table comes from immunoSEQ multiplex PCR, and its TCRdb copy is limited to in-frame clones, with some not included. V and J calls and clone size are copied from that table; D and trimming were computed from the DNA. The sample carries about 130,000 clones, roughly four fifths recorded once. Sequenced material: PBMCs or T cells enriched from blood (not recorded which). The TCR originated in a man aged 45-65 years who had recovered from COVID-19.

DNA of the CDR3: TGCGCCAGCACTAGCGGGGGGGCAGATACGCAGTATTTT. Translation: CASTSGGADTQYF. This chain uses TRBV10-2 with TRBJ2-3; 12 nucleotides match TRBD2. Per germline, CDR1 WSHSY and CDR2 SAAADI. The V segment lost 7 bases and the J segment 4 bases; nucleotides outside the gene matches: 0. CDR3 length: 13 amino acids.